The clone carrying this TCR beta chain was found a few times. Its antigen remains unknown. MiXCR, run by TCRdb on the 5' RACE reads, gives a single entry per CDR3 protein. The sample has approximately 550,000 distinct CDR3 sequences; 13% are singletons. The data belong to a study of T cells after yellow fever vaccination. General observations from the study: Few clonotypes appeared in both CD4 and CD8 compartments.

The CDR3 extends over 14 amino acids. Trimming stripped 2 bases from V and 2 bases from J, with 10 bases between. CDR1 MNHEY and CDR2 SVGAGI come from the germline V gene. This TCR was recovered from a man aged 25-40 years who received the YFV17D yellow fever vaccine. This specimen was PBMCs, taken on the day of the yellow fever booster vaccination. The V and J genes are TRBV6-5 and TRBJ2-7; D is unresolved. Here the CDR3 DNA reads TGTGCCAGCAGTTACGGGGATAGTACCTACGAGCAGTACTTC. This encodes CASSYGDSTYEQYF.